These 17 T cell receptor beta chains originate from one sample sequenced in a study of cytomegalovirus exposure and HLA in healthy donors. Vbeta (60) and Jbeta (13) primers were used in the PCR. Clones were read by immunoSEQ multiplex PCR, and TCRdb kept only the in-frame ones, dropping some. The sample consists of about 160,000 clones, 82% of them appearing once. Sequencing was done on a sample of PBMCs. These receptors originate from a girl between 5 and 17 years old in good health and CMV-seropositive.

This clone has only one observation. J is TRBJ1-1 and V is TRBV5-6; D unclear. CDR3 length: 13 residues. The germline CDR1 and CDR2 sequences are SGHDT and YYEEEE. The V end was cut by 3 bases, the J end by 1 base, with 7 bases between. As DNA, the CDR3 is TGTGCCAGCAGCTATGAGGGGAACACTGAAGCTTTCTTT. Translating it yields CASSYEGNTEAFF.

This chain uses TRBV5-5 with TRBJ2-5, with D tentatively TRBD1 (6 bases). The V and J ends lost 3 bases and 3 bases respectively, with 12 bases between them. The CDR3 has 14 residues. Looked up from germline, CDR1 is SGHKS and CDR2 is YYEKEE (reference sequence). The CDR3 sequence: CASSSTGLEETQYF. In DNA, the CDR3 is TGTGCCAGCAGCTCGACAGGACTTGAAGAGACCCAGTACTTC.

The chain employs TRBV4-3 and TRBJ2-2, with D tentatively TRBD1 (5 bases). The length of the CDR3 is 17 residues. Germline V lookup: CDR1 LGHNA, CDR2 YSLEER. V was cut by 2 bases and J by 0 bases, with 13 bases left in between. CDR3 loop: CASSQPSRAPNTGELFF. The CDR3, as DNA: TGCGCCAGCAGCCAACCCAGCAGGGCCCCGAACACCGGGGAGCTGTTTTTT.

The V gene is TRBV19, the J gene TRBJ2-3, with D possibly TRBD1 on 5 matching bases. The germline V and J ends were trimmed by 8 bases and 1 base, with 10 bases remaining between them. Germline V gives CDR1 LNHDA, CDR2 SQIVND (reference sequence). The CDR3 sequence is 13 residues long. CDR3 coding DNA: TGTGCCAGTCGCGGCAGGGGCACAGATACGCAGTATTTT. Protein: CASRGRGTDTQYF.

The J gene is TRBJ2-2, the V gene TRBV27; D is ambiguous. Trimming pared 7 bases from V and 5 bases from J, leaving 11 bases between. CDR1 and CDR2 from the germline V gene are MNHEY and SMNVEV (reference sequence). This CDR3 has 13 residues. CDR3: CASTILGTGELFF. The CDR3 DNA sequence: TGTGCCAGCACTATCCTCGGGACCGGGGAGCTGTTTTTT.

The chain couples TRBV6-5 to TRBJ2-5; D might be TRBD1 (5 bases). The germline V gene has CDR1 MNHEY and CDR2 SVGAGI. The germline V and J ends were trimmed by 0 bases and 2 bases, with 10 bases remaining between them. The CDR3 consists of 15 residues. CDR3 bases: TGTGCCAGCAGTTACTCGGCGCCAGGGCAAGAGACCCAGTACTTC. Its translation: CASSYSAPGQETQYF.

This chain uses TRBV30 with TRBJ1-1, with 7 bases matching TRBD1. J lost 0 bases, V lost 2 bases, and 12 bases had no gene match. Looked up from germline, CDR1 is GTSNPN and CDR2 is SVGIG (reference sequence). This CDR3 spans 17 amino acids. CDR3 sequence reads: CAWSMPGTARLNTEAFF. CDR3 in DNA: TGTGCCTGGAGTATGCCCGGGACAGCGAGACTGAACACTGAAGCTTTCTTT.

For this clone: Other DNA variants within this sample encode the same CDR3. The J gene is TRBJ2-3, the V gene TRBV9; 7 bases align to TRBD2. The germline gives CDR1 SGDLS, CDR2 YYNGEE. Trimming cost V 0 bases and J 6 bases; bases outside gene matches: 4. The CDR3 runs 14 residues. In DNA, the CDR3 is TGTGCCAGCAGCGTAGCCGGGGGAGGGGATACGCAGTATTTT. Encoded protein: CASSVAGGGDTQYF.

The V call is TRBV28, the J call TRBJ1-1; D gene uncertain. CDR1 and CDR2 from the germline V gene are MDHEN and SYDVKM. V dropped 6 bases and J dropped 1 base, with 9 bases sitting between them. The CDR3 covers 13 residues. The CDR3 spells CASSLSRNTEAFF. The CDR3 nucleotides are TGTGCCAGCAGCCTAAGTAGGAACACTGAAGCTTTCTTT.

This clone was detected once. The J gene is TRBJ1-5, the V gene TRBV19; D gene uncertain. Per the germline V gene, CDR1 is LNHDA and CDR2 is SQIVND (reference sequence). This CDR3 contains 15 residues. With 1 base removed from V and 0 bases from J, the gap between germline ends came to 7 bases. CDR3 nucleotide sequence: TGTGCCAGTAGTATAGGGCAGAATAGCAATCAGCCCCAGCATTTT. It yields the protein CASSIGQNSNQPQHF.

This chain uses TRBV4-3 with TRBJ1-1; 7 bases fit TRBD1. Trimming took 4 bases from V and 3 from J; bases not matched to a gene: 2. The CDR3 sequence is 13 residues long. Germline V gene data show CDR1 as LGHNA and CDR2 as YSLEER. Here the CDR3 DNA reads TGCGCCAGCAGCCCACAGGGGCACACTGAAGCTTTCTTT. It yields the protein CASSPQGHTEAFF.

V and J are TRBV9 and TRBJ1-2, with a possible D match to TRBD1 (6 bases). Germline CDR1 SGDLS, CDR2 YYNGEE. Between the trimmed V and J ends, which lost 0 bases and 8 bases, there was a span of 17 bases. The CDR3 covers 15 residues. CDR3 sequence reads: CASSVDVRGERGYTF. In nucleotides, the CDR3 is TGTGCCAGCAGCGTAGACGTCAGGGGAGAGAGGGGCTACACCTTC.

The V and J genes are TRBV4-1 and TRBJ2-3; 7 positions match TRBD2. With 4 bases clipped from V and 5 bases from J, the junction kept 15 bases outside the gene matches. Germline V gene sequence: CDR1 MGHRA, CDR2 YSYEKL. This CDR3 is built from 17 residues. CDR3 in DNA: TGCGCCAGCAGCCGGGAGGGAGGGCCGGGCGGTCAAGATACGCAGTATTTT. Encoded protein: CASSREGGPGGQDTQYF.

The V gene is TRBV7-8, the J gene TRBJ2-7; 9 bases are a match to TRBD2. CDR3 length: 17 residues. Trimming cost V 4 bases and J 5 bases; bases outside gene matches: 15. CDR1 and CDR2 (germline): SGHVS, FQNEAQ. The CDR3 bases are TGTGCCAGCAGCTCCGCCCCCTTTTTAGCGGGAGCGAACGAGCAGTACTTC. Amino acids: CASSSAPFLAGANEQYF.

This CDR3 reads CATSARQGGGNEQFF. For the CDR3, the DNA is TGTGCCACCAGCGCTCGACAGGGGGGCGGCAATGAGCAGTTCTTC. The chain joins TRBV15 to TRBJ2-1; 9 nucleotides align to TRBD1. Trimming cost V 5 bases and J 6 bases; bases outside gene matches: 8. The CDR3 extends over 15 amino acids. Germline V gene sequence: CDR1 LNHNV, CDR2 YYDKDF (reference sequence). The complete variable domain, with remaining parts taken from reference TRBV15 and TRBJ2-1, reads DAMVIQNPRYQVTQFGKPVTLSCSQTLNHNVMYWYQQKSSQAPKLLFHYYDKDFNNEADTPDNFQSRRPNTSFCFLDIRSPGLGDTAMYLCATSARQGGGNEQFFGPGTRLTVL.

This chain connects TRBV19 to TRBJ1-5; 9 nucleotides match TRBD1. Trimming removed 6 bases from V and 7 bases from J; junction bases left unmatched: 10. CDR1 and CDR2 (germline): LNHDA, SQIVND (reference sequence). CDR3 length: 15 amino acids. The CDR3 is CASRRRTGDYQPQHF. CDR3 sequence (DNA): TGTGCCAGTAGGAGGCGGACAGGGGATTACCAGCCCCAGCATTTT.

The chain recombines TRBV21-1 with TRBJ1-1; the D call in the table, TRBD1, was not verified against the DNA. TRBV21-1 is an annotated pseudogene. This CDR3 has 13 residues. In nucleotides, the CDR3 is TGTGCCAGCAGACGAGGGACAGCTGGTGAAGCTTTCTTT. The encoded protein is CASRRGTAGEAFF.